The source of this T cell receptor beta chain is a study of T cells in Graves' hyperthyroidism and ophthalmopathy. This clonotype was counted many times. Its specificity is not known. There are 14 residues in the CDR3. The germline V gene encodes CDR1 SEHNR and CDR2 FQNEAQ (reference sequence). V shed 0 bases and J shed 4 bases, with 9 bases lying between them. Disease lasting under 3 months, a NOSPECS grade of at least 4, and a Clinical Activity Score of at least 3 were features of the ophthalmopathy patients. Study conclusions and caveats: Ophthalmopathy and stable hyperthyroidism were told apart by a 13 V-J model.

It was RNA transcripts that yielded the amplified TCR beta CDR3 regions. First-round RT-PCR with HTBI primers amplified the TCR CDR3 region. TCRdb processed the multiplex PCR reads anew with MiXCR; each CDR3 protein has one entry. The table includes about 640,000 distinct CDR3 sequences, less than 25% detected once. The clonotype comes from a man aged 25-40 years with Graves' ophthalmopathy. What was sequenced was blood. This rearrangement joins TRBV7-9 to TRBJ1-2; maybe TRBD1 (5 bases). Written as DNA, the CDR3 is TGTGCCAGCAGCTTAGCGGGGGAAGGCTATGGCTACACCTTC. Translation: CASSLAGEGYGYTF. Looking up the rest from reference TRBV7-9 and TRBJ1-2 gives the full variable domain: DTGVSQNPRHKITKRGQNVTFRCDPISEHNRLYWYRQTLGQGPEFLTYFQNEAQLEKSRLLSDRFSAERPKGSFSTLEIQRTEQGDSAMYLCASSLAGEGYGYTFGSGTRLTVV.